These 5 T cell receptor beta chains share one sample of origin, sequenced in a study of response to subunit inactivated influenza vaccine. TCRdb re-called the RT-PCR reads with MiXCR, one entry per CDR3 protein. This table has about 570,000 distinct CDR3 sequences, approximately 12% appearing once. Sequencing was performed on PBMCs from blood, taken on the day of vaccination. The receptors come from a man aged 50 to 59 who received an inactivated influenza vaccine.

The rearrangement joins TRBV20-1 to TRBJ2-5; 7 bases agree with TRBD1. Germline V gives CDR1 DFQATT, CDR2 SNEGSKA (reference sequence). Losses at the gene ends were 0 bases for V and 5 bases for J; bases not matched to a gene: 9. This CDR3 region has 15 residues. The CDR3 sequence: CSAREMDRPPETQYF. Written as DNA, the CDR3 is TGCAGTGCTAGAGAGATGGACAGGCCCCCGGAGACCCAGTACTTC.

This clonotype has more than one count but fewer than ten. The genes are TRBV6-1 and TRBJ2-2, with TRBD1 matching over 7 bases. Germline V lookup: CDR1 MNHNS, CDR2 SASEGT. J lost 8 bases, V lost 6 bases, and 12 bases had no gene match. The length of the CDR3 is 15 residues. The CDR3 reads CASSHRQGHGGELFF. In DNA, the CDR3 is TGTGCCAGCAGCCATCGACAGGGACATGGTGGGGAGCTGTTTTTT.

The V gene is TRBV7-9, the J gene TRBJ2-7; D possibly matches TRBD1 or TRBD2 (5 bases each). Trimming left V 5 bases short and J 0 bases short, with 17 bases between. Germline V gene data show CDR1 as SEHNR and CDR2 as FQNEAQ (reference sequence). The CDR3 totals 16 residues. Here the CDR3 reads CASSPPGRNSSYEQYF. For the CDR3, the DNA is TGTGCCAGCAGCCCCCCGGGACGGAACAGCTCCTACGAGCAGTACTTC.

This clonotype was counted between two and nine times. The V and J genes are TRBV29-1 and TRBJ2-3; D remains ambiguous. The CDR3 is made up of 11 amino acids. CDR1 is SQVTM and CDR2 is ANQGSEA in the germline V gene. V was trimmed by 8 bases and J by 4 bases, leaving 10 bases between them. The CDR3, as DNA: TGCAGCCCCCAACACGCAGATACGCAGTATTTT. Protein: CSPQHADTQYF.

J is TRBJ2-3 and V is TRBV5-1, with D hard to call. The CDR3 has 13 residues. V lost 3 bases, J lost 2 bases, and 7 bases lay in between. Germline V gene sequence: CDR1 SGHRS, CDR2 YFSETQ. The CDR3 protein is CASSSADTDTQYF. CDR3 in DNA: TGCGCCAGCAGCTCGGCTGACACAGATACGCAGTATTTT.